Below are 32 T cell receptor beta chains sequenced from a single sample in a study of beta chain features in type 1 diabetes. Every isolated RNA sample was fully reverse transcribed, so sequencing captured expressed TCRB transcripts. The method was immunoSEQ multiplex PCR; TCRdb's version includes in-frame clones alone and lacks a portion of them. The sample consists of almost 350,000 clones, 6.5% to 10% of them appearing once. Sequenced material: central memory CD4+ T cells from blood. Receptors originate from a woman aged 18-29 years in good health.

The table lists this clone with a few counts. V is TRBV7-3 and J is TRBJ1-3; the D gene is possibly TRBD1 (6 bases). The CDR3 has 15 residues. Germline V gives CDR1 SGHTA, CDR2 FQGTGA. V lost 6 bases, J lost 3 bases, and 15 bases lay in between. CDR3 nucleotide sequence: TGTGCCAGCAGTACAGACAGGTTTCTTGGAAACACCATATATTTT. Translation: CASSTDRFLGNTIYF.

A note on this clone: This may come from a read error, since a much larger clone is one base off. The chain couples TRBV7-9 to TRBJ2-7; the match to TRBD2 covers 8 bases. The junction had 12 bases not matched to a gene; V was cut back by 5 bases and J by 6 bases. Germline V gene sequence: CDR1 SEHNR, CDR2 FQNEAQ (reference sequence). The CDR3 consists of 15 residues. The CDR3: CASSQDASGSPEQYF. The DNA of the CDR3 is TGTGCCAGCAGCCAAGACGCCAGCGGGAGCCCCGAGCAGTACTTC.

This chain uses TRBV27 with TRBJ1-2, with D perhaps TRBD1 (6 bases). The CDR3 runs to 14 residues. Trimming removed 4 bases from V and 2 bases from J, with 11 bases in between. CDR1 and CDR2 from the germline V gene are MNHEY and SMNVEV (reference sequence). As DNA, the CDR3 is TGTGCCAGCAGTTGGAGTGGGACAAACTATGGCTACACCTTC. Protein: CASSWSGTNYGYTF.

This clone was recorded a few times. Other DNA sequences from this sample encode an identical CDR3 as well. The CDR3 DNA is TGTGCCAGCAGCTTCAATTACGAGCAGTACTTC. Translating gives CASSFNYEQYF. This chain uses TRBV11-2 with TRBJ2-7; D unclear. Germline loops: CDR1 SGHAT, CDR2 FQNNGV. The CDR3 has 11 residues. V gave up 3 bases and J gave up 4 bases, with 4 bases separating them.

The V and J genes are TRBV18 and TRBJ2-7, with 8 bases matching TRBD1. The CDR3 is made up of 14 amino acids. CDR1 and CDR2 from the germline V gene are KGHSH and LQKENI. Trimming removed 3 bases from V and 6 bases from J; junction bases left unmatched: 7. The CDR3 DNA reads as TGTGCCAGCTCACCGCGACAGGGGTCTCTCGAGCAGTACTTC. This translates into CASSPRQGSLEQYF.

The chain couples TRBV29-1 to TRBJ2-1, with TRBD1 identical over 9 bases. The CDR3 extends over 14 amino acids. Trimming cost V 7 bases and J 9 bases; bases outside gene matches: 13. Germline values: CDR1 SQVTM, CDR2 ANQGSEA. The CDR3 nucleotides read TGCAGCGGAGCCTCGGGACAGGGTTATAGTGAGCAGTTCTTC. Its translation is CSGASGQGYSEQFF.

The rearrangement links TRBV25-1 to TRBJ2-3; the D is unclear. The V gene's germline CDR1 is MGHDK and CDR2 SYGVNS. Trimming removed 3 bases at V and 6 bases at J, with 10 bases between. This CDR3 has 13 amino acids. CDR3 residues: CASSEGGFDTQYF. CDR3 sequence (DNA): TGTGCCAGCAGTGAGGGTGGGTTCGATACGCAGTATTTT.

This clone turned up a few times. The rearrangement uses TRBV7-9 and TRBJ1-1; D unresolved. The germline V gene encodes CDR1 SEHNR and CDR2 FQNEAQ (reference sequence). The CDR3 loop spans 12 amino acids. The germline V and J ends were trimmed by 1 base and 9 bases, with 9 bases remaining between them. CDR3 region: CASSLEERQAFF. Here the CDR3 DNA reads TGTGCCAGCAGCTTAGAGGAAAGGCAAGCTTTCTTT. The variable domain in full, completed from reference TRBV7-9 and TRBJ1-1, reads DTGVSQNPRHKITKRGQNVTFRCDPISEHNRLYWYRQTLGQGPEFLTYFQNEAQLEKSRLLSDRFSAERPKGSFSTLEIQRTEQGDSAMYLCASSLEERQAFFGQGTRLTVV.

This clone turned up a few times. The J gene is TRBJ2-3, the V gene TRBV5-5, with TRBD2 matching over 15 bases. CDR1 SGHKS and CDR2 YYEKEE come from the germline V gene (reference sequence). With 4 bases clipped from V and 6 bases from J, the junction kept 9 bases outside the gene matches. The CDR3 is 17 amino acids. The CDR3 sequence: CASSEAGTSGRRDTQYF. Written as DNA, the CDR3 is TGTGCCAGCAGCGAAGCGGGGACTAGCGGGAGGAGGGATACGCAGTATTTT.

This clone was seen only a few times. The chain links TRBV6-1 to TRBJ2-7; TRBD2 is a possible D gene (5 bases). Between the trimmed V and J ends, which lost 6 bases and 4 bases, there was a span of 10 bases. Germline lookup yields CDR1 MNHNS and CDR2 SASEGT. CDR3 length: 12 amino acids. CDR3 protein: CASSPTTYEQYF. In nucleotides, the CDR3 is TGTGCCAGCAGCCCGACTACTTACGAGCAGTACTTC.

The chain carries TRBV2 and TRBJ1-5, with D unclear. This CDR3 is built from 13 residues. CDR1 SNHLY and CDR2 FYNNEI come from the germline V gene. Trimming cost V 6 bases and J 5 bases, with 11 bases left between them. CDR3 in DNA: TGTGCCAGCAGGACCGACGGGCATCAGCCCCAGCATTTT. As protein: CASRTDGHQPQHF. The variable domain in full, completed from reference TRBV2 and TRBJ1-5, reads EPEVTQTPSHQVTQMGQEVILRCVPISNHLYFYWYRQILGQKVEFLVSFYNNEISEKSEIFDDQFSVERPDGSNFTLKIRSTKLEDSAMYFCASRTDGHQPQHFGDGTRLSIL.

This clone showed up just a few times. Other DNA sequences of this sample code for an identical CDR3. V usage is TRBV7-2 and J usage is TRBJ2-7; D not resolved. The V end lost 1 base, the J end lost 3 bases, and 7 bases lay between the germline ends. Germline V CDR1 and CDR2: SGHTA, FQGNSA. This CDR3 has 13 residues. The CDR3 region has the DNA TGTGCCAGCAGCTTAGAGGCAGGCTACGAGCAGTACTTC. Translated: CASSLEAGYEQYF.

This clone has more than one count but fewer than ten. The J gene is TRBJ2-1, the V gene TRBV10-3; 11 nucleotides agree with TRBD2. Germline V gene data show CDR1 as ENHRY and CDR2 as SYGVKD. J gave up 7 bases and V 6 bases, and 11 bases lay outside the gene matches. The CDR3 consists of 16 residues. The CDR3 is CAISRPGLAEGNEQFF. CDR3 coding DNA: TGTGCCATCAGCAGACCGGGACTAGCGGAAGGGAATGAGCAGTTCTTC.

The chain has TRBV9 and TRBJ2-1; TRBD1 or TRBD2 may be the D gene (5 bases each). The CDR3 runs 15 residues. With 4 bases removed from V and 3 bases from J, the gap between germline ends came to 14 bases. The V gene's germline CDR1 is SGDLS and CDR2 YYNGEE. The DNA for the CDR3 is TGTGCCAGCAGCTCCGGGACGCAAAGCTACAATGAGCAGTTCTTC. Protein product: CASSSGTQSYNEQFF.

There are a few counts of this clone. The chain carries TRBV5-6 and TRBJ2-1, with 15 positions matching TRBD2. Trimming removed 2 bases from V and 7 bases from J; junction bases left unmatched: 4. Germline V gene sequence: CDR1 SGHDT, CDR2 YYEEEE. CDR3 length equals 16 residues. In nucleotides, the CDR3 is TGTGCCAGCAGCTTCCTGGGACTAGCGGGAGGAAATGAGCAGTTCTTC. Amino acid sequence: CASSFLGLAGGNEQFF.

This clone was seen a few times. The rearrangement joins TRBV6-6 to TRBJ1-2; D may be TRBD1 (5 bases). The V end was cut by 5 bases, the J end by 6 bases, with 13 bases between. The CDR3 is made up of 13 amino acids. Germline V gives CDR1 MNHNY, CDR2 SVGAGI (reference sequence). The CDR3 region is CASSQGFADGYTF. For the CDR3, the DNA is TGTGCCAGCAGTCAGGGTTTCGCCGATGGCTACACCTTC.

This clone was seen more than once but under ten times. This sequence joins TRBV5-4 and TRBJ2-1; no reliable D call. The V gene lost 4 bases and the J gene lost 0 bases, with 14 bases spanning the gap. From germline, CDR1 is SGHNT and CDR2 YYREEE (reference sequence). The CDR3 extends over 16 amino acids. The CDR3 nucleotides read TGTGCCAGCAGCCACGGAGCGATGAGCTCCTACAATGAGCAGTTCTTC. It codes for CASSHGAMSSYNEQFF.

The rearrangement uses TRBV27 and TRBJ2-4; 9 nucleotides line up with TRBD1. Germline CDR1 is MNHEY and CDR2 is SMNVEV (reference sequence). J was trimmed by 10 bases and V by 8 bases; bases with no gene match: 15. This CDR3 is 15 amino acids long. The CDR3 reads CASGPVTGGLGIQYF. The CDR3 region has the DNA TGTGCCAGCGGGCCGGTTACAGGGGGCCTCGGAATTCAGTACTTC.

This clone was observed at least ten times. The V call is TRBV28, the J call TRBJ2-7; 7 bases are shared with TRBD1. The J segment lost 2 bases and the V segment lost 7 bases, leaving 14 bases of the junction unmatched. CDR1 and CDR2 (germline): MDHEN, SYDVKM. The CDR3 sequence is 16 residues long. Written as DNA, the CDR3 is TGTGCCAGCACTAAAAGGGGGCAGGGGCTTCCCTACGAGCAGTACTTC. This codes for CASTKRGQGLPYEQYF.

In its sample, this clone was seen a few times. This rearrangement joins TRBV10-3 to TRBJ1-5; TRBD1 might be the D (5 bases). Germline-derived CDR1 and CDR2 are ENHRY and SYGVKD. The CDR3 is 16 amino acids. Trimming took off 0 bases at V and 2 bases at J, with 11 bases between the two ends. CDR3 DNA: TGTGCCATCAGTGAGTCTAGGCAGGGCCGCAATCAGCCCCAGCATTTT. Translation: CAISESRQGRNQPQHF.

This clone has only a few counts. This chain connects TRBV27 to TRBJ2-2; D might be TRBD1 (6 bases). Germline CDR1 and CDR2: MNHEY and SMNVEV (reference sequence). This CDR3 region has 14 residues. Trimming cost V 6 bases and J 0 bases, with 8 bases left between them. Written as DNA, the CDR3 is TGTGCCAGCAGCAGGGGAACGAACACCGGGGAGCTGTTTTTT. As protein: CASSRGTNTGELFF.

V is TRBV7-9 and J is TRBJ2-2, with TRBD1 matching over 8 bases. The CDR3 contains 13 residues. The junction had 1 base not matched to a gene; V was cut back by 4 bases and J by 6 bases. Germline CDR1 is SEHNR and CDR2 is FQNEAQ (reference sequence). The DNA for the CDR3 is TGTGCCAGCAGCTGGGGACAGGCCGGGGAGCTGTTTTTT. Encoded protein: CASSWGQAGELFF. Combining the CDR3 with reference TRBV7-9 and TRBJ2-2 gives the whole variable domain DTGVSQNPRHKITKRGQNVTFRCDPISEHNRLYWYRQTLGQGPEFLTYFQNEAQLEKSRLLSDRFSAERPKGSFSTLEIQRTEQGDSAMYLCASSWGQAGELFFGEGSRLTVL.

J is TRBJ2-1 and V is TRBV13, with D possibly being TRBD1 (6 bases). Per germline, CDR1 PRHDT and CDR2 FYEKMQ (reference sequence). V lost 7 bases, J lost 3 bases, and 7 bases lay in between. This CDR3 comprises 12 residues. The CDR3 reads CASNRDYNEQFF. As DNA, the CDR3 is TGTGCCAGCAACAGGGACTACAATGAGCAGTTCTTC. Complete variable domain (other parts from reference TRBV13 and TRBJ2-1): AAGVIQSPRHLIKEKRETATLKCYPIPRHDTVYWYQQGPGQDPQFLISFYEKMQSDKGSIPDRFSAQQFSDYHSELNMSSLELGDSALYFCASNRDYNEQFFGPGTRLTVL.

This clone was picked up a small number of times. The chain joins TRBV10-3 to TRBJ2-3, with 8 bases matching TRBD2. V lost 2 bases and J lost 0; bases outside the gene matches: 10. This CDR3 spans 18 amino acids. Germline CDR1 and CDR2: ENHRY and SYGVKD. In DNA form, the CDR3 reads TGTGCCATCAGTGAGAGAAGCGGGAGCTCTCCTAGCACAGATACGCAGTATTTT. This translates into CAISERSGSSPSTDTQYF.

This chain connects TRBV10-2 to TRBJ2-1, with TRBD2 identical over 9 bases. J lost 2 bases, V lost 5 bases, and 1 base had no gene match. CDR3 length: 14 residues. Germline V gene data show CDR1 as WSHSY and CDR2 as SAAADI. CDR3 sequence: CASSIAGAYNEQFF. CDR3 nucleotides: TGCGCCAGCAGTATAGCGGGAGCCTACAATGAGCAGTTCTTC.

The chain joins TRBV18 to TRBJ2-2, with D perhaps given as TRBD1 or TRBD2 (5 bases each). Trimming removed 4 bases from V and 1 base from J, with 10 bases in between. Germline values: CDR1 KGHSH, CDR2 LQKENI. There are 15 residues in the CDR3. CDR3 DNA sequence: TGTGCCAGCTCACAGACAGAGGGGAACACCGGGGAGCTGTTTTTT. This encodes CASSQTEGNTGELFF.

This rearrangement joins TRBV7-9 to TRBJ1-2; 7 nucleotides agree with TRBD1. This CDR3 has 15 residues. The trim removed 1 base at V and 12 bases at J, leaving 14 bases unmatched. Germline V CDR1 and CDR2: SEHNR, FQNEAQ (reference sequence). For the CDR3, the DNA is TGTGCCAGCAGCTTAGGAGGTGACAGGGTCCGAGGGGACACCTTC. It specifies CASSLGGDRVRGDTF.

Only a few counts were recorded for this clone. Here the CDR3 reads CASRRTFSSGANVLTF. The CDR3 DNA is TGTGCCAGCAGGCGAACGTTTAGCTCTGGGGCCAACGTCCTGACTTTC. The rearrangement links TRBV11-2 to TRBJ2-6, with D hard to call. Trimming shortened V by 6 bases and J by 0 bases, and 12 bases separated the two germline ends. The CDR3 length is 16 residues. Germline loops: CDR1 SGHAT, CDR2 FQNNGV.

This clone was seen a few times. The chain employs TRBV6-5 and TRBJ2-5; D is uncertain. V was shortened by 7 bases and J by 9 bases, with 15 bases between the two germline ends. CDR1 is MNHEY, CDR2 SVGAGI, per germline. The CDR3 contains 12 residues. The CDR3 spells CASTISEGSQYF. The CDR3 coding sequence is TGTGCCAGCACGATCAGCGAAGGGTCCCAGTACTTC.

This clone was seen repeatedly, ten times or more. The chain carries TRBV11-2 and TRBJ2-2; weak D call: TRBD2 (6 bases). Trimming cost V 5 bases and J 0 bases, with 10 bases left between them. This CDR3 has 15 residues. Germline assignment: CDR1 SGHAT and CDR2 FQNNGV. CDR3 DNA sequence: TGTGCCAGCAGCAAGGGACTGGCGAACACCGGGGAGCTGTTTTTT. The encoded protein is CASSKGLANTGELFF.

The table lists this clone with many counts. The chain uses TRBV21-1 and TRBJ2-1; TRBD2 is taken as the D call from the table, unchecked against the DNA. TRBV21-1 is a pseudogene locus. This CDR3 spans 18 amino acids. CDR3 bases: TGTGCCAGCAGCAAAAAGCCTCTAGCGGGAGAGGGTTACAATGAGCAGTTCTTC. Translating gives CASSKKPLAGEGYNEQFF.

The chain joins TRBV6-6 to TRBJ2-5; D gene uncertain. The CDR3 has 13 amino acids. Trimming pared 6 bases from V and 2 bases from J, leaving 10 bases between. Germline CDR1 and CDR2: MNHNY and SVGAGI (reference sequence). CDR3 protein: CASSRQRQETQYF. DNA for the CDR3: TGTGCCAGCAGCCGTCAACGGCAAGAGACCCAGTACTTC.